The 10 T cell receptor beta chains reported below all come from one sample, sequenced in a study of T-cell reconstitution after alpha-beta-depleted transplantation in children. TCRbeta library preparation incorporated unique molecular identifiers. Using its own MiXCR run on the PCR reads, TCRdb lists one record per CDR3 protein. The table records approximately 500,000 distinct CDR3 sequences, over 20% of them present only once. This material consisted of PBMCs, taken before TCRalphabeta/CD19-depleted stem cell transplant. These receptors were taken from a boy in the first two years of life with Wiskott-Aldrich syndrome, due to receive a stem cell transplant.

The chain carries TRBV6-5 and TRBJ1-5; possibly TRBD1 for D (6 bases). Germline V lookup: CDR1 MNHEY, CDR2 SVGAGI. CDR3 length equals 15 residues. Trimming removed 2 bases from V and 2 bases from J, with 10 bases in between. In DNA, the CDR3 is TGTGCCAGCAGTTACGGGACACTAGGCAATCAGCCCCAGCATTTT. Its protein product is CASSYGTLGNQPQHF.

The J gene is TRBJ1-3, the V gene TRBV27, with TRBD1 matching over 8 bases. This CDR3 contains 15 residues. Trimming removed 6 bases from V and 0 bases from J; junction bases left unmatched: 4. Germline values: CDR1 MNHEY, CDR2 SMNVEV (reference sequence). CDR3 region: CASSRDRSSGNTIYF. DNA of the CDR3: TGTGCCAGCAGCCGGGACAGGAGCTCTGGAAACACCATATATTTT.

This clonotype was detected only a few times. The genes are TRBV2 and TRBJ2-5, with unresolved D. Germline V gives CDR1 SNHLY, CDR2 FYNNEI. Trimming removed 8 bases from V and 1 base from J, with 8 bases in between. CDR3 length: 12 residues. CDR3 coding DNA: TGTGCCAGCTCCTGGGGCCAAGAGACCCAGTACTTC. Its protein is CASSWGQETQYF.

V and J are TRBV9 and TRBJ2-1, with 7 bases lining up with TRBD2. Germline trimming cut 4 bases from V and 6 bases from J; bases unmatched to any gene: 7. This CDR3 spans 14 amino acids. Germline V gene lookup returns CDR1 SGDLS and CDR2 YYNGEE. CDR3 sequence reads: CASSPRGSSNEQFF. Written as DNA, the CDR3 is TGTGCCAGCAGCCCCCGCGGGAGTTCCAATGAGCAGTTCTTC. Combining the CDR3 with reference TRBV9 and TRBJ2-1 gives the whole variable domain DSGVTQTPKHLITATGQRVTLRCSPRSGDLSVYWYQQSLDQGLQFLIQYYNGEERAKGNILERFSAQQFPDLHSELNLSSLELGDSALYFCASSPRGSSNEQFFGPGTRLTVL.

The chain links TRBV5-1 to TRBJ2-2; 14 nucleotides align to TRBD2. The CDR3 loop spans 17 amino acids. Losses at the gene ends were 3 bases for V and 6 bases for J; bases not matched to a gene: 7. Germline CDR1 reads SGHRS; CDR2 reads YFSETQ. The CDR3 bases are TGCGCCAGCAGCTCGGGACTAGCGGGAGCTGAGGCCGGGGAGCTGTTTTTT. Encoded protein: CASSSGLAGAEAGELFF.

V and J are TRBV6-1 and TRBJ1-1, with TRBD1 matching over 9 bases. Germline V CDR1 and CDR2: MNHNS, SASEGT. The V gene end was trimmed by 2 bases and the J gene end by 5 bases; junction bases not matched to a gene: 3. The CDR3 is 14 amino acids. CDR3 region: CASSEIGQGTEAFF. The CDR3 coding sequence is TGTGCCAGCAGTGAAATTGGACAGGGGACTGAAGCTTTCTTT.

This clonotype was counted only a few times. A junction boundary mismatches the germline segment, possibly from a read error. The chain recombines TRBV12-3 or TRBV12-4 with TRBJ2-2; 7 positions match TRBD2. The CDR3 totals 15 residues. Written as DNA, the CDR3 is TGTGCCAGCAGTTTTCGACTAGCCAACAACGGGGAGCTGTTTTTT. Its protein product is CASSFRLANNGELFF.

This chain joins TRBV14 and TRBJ2-1; D gene unclear. This CDR3 spans 13 amino acids. The V gene lost 0 bases and the J gene lost 9 bases, with 9 bases spanning the gap. Germline V gene data show CDR1 as SGHDN and CDR2 as FVKESK. The chain's CDR3 is CASSQDLKSEQFF. CDR3 in DNA: TGTGCCAGCAGCCAAGATCTTAAGTCTGAGCAGTTCTTC.

The CDR3 is CASSQDARTFGELFF. CDR3 bases: TGTGCCAGCTCACAAGACGCACGGACATTCGGGGAGCTGTTTTTT. The chain employs TRBV18 and TRBJ2-2; maybe TRBD1 (5 bases). Deletions cut 4 bases from V and 7 bases from J, with 16 bases between. The germline V gene has CDR1 KGHSH and CDR2 LQKENI. This CDR3 has 15 residues.

The rearrangement uses TRBV4-1 and TRBJ2-1; TRBD2 might be the D (5 bases). The CDR3 covers 13 residues. The germline gives CDR1 MGHRA, CDR2 YSYEKL. The V end was cut by 1 base, the J end by 10 bases, with 11 bases between. As DNA, the CDR3 is TGCGCCAGCAGCCAAGGAGAGCGAGGGGAGCAGTTCTTC. Encoded protein: CASSQGERGEQFF.